Below are 2 T cell receptor beta chains sequenced from a single sample in a study of T cells in Graves' hyperthyroidism and ophthalmopathy. RNA transcripts yielded amplified TCR beta CDR3 regions. TCR CDR3 regions were first amplified by RT-PCR with HTBI primers. Each CDR3 protein is one row after TCRdb ran MiXCR on the multiplex PCR reads. This sample carries a few hundred thousand distinct CDR3 sequences, approximately 15% of them seen once, and the ten largest clones take about 33%. The sequencing sample was made of blood. All receptors derive from a woman aged 30 to 39 with Graves' hyperthyroidism.

The gene calls are TRBV11-2 and TRBJ2-2, with TRBD1 matching over 8 bases. The trim removed 6 bases at V and 5 bases at J, leaving 17 bases unmatched. Germline CDR1 and CDR2: SGHAT and FQNNGV. This CDR3 region has 18 residues. CDR3 protein: CASRARGAQGAWTGELFF. The CDR3 bases are TGTGCCAGCAGGGCCAGGGGGGCGCAGGGGGCGTGGACCGGGGAGCTGTTTTTT.

This clonotype was counted many times. The V and J genes are TRBV6-1 and TRBJ2-5; 10 bases line up with TRBD1. The J segment lost 5 bases and the V segment lost 6 bases, leaving 9 bases of the junction unmatched. Germline values: CDR1 MNHNS, CDR2 SASEGT. This CDR3 has 15 amino acids. The CDR3 bases are TGTGCCAGCAGGGTCAGACAGGGGGCGTTGGAGACCCAGTACTTC. It yields the protein CASRVRQGALETQYF.